This passage covers 5 T cell receptor beta chains from one sample sequenced in a study of blood T cell repertoires in COVID-19. Clones were read by immunoSEQ multiplex PCR, and TCRdb kept only the in-frame ones, dropping some. The data contain a few hundred thousand clones, approximately 89% of them singletons. Material: peripheral blood. The source of these receptors is a man between 40 and 49 years old who had recovered from COVID-19.

This clone was observed a handful of times. The chain recombines TRBV12-3 or TRBV12-4 with TRBJ2-7, with D maybe TRBD2 (5 bases). CDR3 size: 12 residues. The ends were cut back, 5 bases at V and 9 bases at J, with 14 bases in the middle. CDR3 protein: CASSPTLGGQYF. The CDR3 nucleotides read TGTGCCAGCAGTCCGACCCTAGGAGGGCAGTACTTC.

The chain is built from TRBV6-2 or TRBV6-3 and TRBJ2-7; 7 bases are shared with TRBD1. The CDR3 is 18 residues long. Germline-derived CDR1 and CDR2 are MNHEY and SVGEGT. The J segment lost 2 bases and the V segment lost 2 bases, leaving 15 bases of the junction unmatched. The DNA for the CDR3 is TGTGCCAGCAGTTACAATCCCCTGACAGGGTATAGCGCCTACGAGCAGTACTTC. It encodes CASSYNPLTGYSAYEQYF.

This chain connects TRBV9 to TRBJ1-3, with D maybe TRBD1 (5 bases). The germline CDR1 and CDR2 sequences are SGDLS and YYNGEE. V lost 4 bases to trimming and J lost 1 base, with 15 bases between them. CDR3 length equals 16 residues. CDR3 sequence reads: CASSPLWAGSGNTIYF. CDR3 in DNA: TGTGCCAGCAGCCCCCTTTGGGCAGGGTCTGGAAACACCATATATTTT.

The V call is TRBV5-1, the J call TRBJ1-2; TRBD1 matches at 7 bases. CDR1 and CDR2 (germline): SGHRS, YFSETQ. The CDR3 sequence is 14 residues long. V lost 2 bases and J lost 11; bases outside the gene matches: 12. Here the CDR3 DNA reads TGCGCCAGCAGCTTAGAAAGTGGGACAGTAACGTACACCTTC. Its translation is CASSLESGTVTYTF.

The chain links TRBV14 to TRBJ1-6, with D perhaps matching TRBD1 (5 bases). The germline gives CDR1 SGHDN, CDR2 FVKESK. The CDR3 sequence is 14 residues long. V lost 0 bases and J 9 bases, leaving 9 bases between the germline ends. CDR3 loop: CASSQDRTSSPLHF. In nucleotides, the CDR3 is TGTGCCAGCAGCCAAGACCGGACAAGTTCACCCCTCCACTTT. Based on the CDR3 plus reference TRBV14 and TRBJ1-6, the full variable domain is EAGVTQFPSHSVIEKGQTVTLRCDPISGHDNLYWYRRVMGKEIKFLLHFVKESKQDESGMPNNRFLAERTGGTYSTLKVQPAELEDSGVYFCASSQDRTSSPLHFGNGTRLTVT.